Shown below are 17 T cell receptor beta chains from a single sample sequenced in a study of PD-L1 blockade in urothelial cancer. Using immunoSEQ multiplex PCR, the repertoire was profiled, and TCRdb retains in-frame clones only, with some absent. Among 45,000 to 70,000 clones listed, roughly 87% were seen once. Stated time point: pretreatment peripheral blood. The sample was PBMCs, taken around atezolizumab (anti-PD-L1) treatment. Receptors originate from a man between 65 and 79 years old with urothelial cancer.

V gene TRBV7-9 combines with J gene TRBJ2-4, with 7 bases lining up with TRBD1. Germline values: CDR1 SEHNR, CDR2 FQNEAQ (reference sequence). The J segment lost 8 bases and the V segment lost 5 bases, leaving 9 bases of the junction unmatched. The CDR3 is 14 residues long. The CDR3 DNA reads TGTGCCAGCAGCCCCCGACAGGGAGAGGACATTCAGTACTTC. Translating it yields CASSPRQGEDIQYF.

The V and J genes are TRBV6-1 and TRBJ1-6; D unclear. Deletions cut 3 bases from V and 7 bases from J, with 4 bases between. Germline V gene sequence: CDR1 MNHNS, CDR2 SASEGT. This CDR3 comprises 12 residues. CDR3 bases: TGTGCCAGCAGTGACCGGAATTCACCCCTCCACTTT. Protein: CASSDRNSPLHF.

The CDR3 loop reads CASSRGYSGANVLTF. CDR3 nucleotides: TGTGCCAGCAGCAGGGGGTATTCGGGGGCCAACGTCCTGACTTTC. This chain joins TRBV6-1 and TRBJ2-6, with TRBD1 identical over 7 bases. V was pared by 6 bases and J by 4 bases, with 6 bases of the junction left unmatched. CDR1 is MNHNS and CDR2 is SASEGT in the germline V gene. The CDR3 is made up of 15 amino acids.

The CDR3: CASSPDTVSGNTIYF. In nucleotides, the CDR3 is TGTGCCAGCTCACCAGATACGGTCTCTGGAAACACCATATATTTT. This rearrangement joins TRBV18 to TRBJ1-3; D not certain. CDR1 and CDR2 (germline): KGHSH, LQKENI. The CDR3 totals 15 residues. Trimming took off 2 bases at V and 0 bases at J, with 8 bases between the two ends. Full variable domain (outside the CDR3, taken from reference TRBV18 and TRBJ1-3): NAGVMQNPRHLVRRRGQEARLRCSPMKGHSHVYWYRQLPEEGLKFMVYLQKENIIDESGMPKERFSAEFPKEGPSILRIQQVVRGDSAAYFCASSPDTVSGNTIYFGEGSWLTVV.

J is TRBJ2-1 and V is TRBV5-1, with D possibly being TRBD1 (5 bases). V was cut by 4 bases and J by 5 bases, with 13 bases left in between. From germline, CDR1 is SGHRS and CDR2 YFSETQ. This CDR3 spans 14 amino acids. The CDR3 region is CASSRLAGNNEQFF. The CDR3, as DNA: TGCGCCAGCAGCCGCTTAGCAGGGAACAATGAGCAGTTCTTC.

The chain has TRBV19 and TRBJ2-3, with 11 bases that match TRBD2. The CDR3 length is 15 residues. V gave up 8 bases and J gave up 5 bases; unmatched junction bases: 9. CDR1 is LNHDA, CDR2 SQIVND, per germline (reference sequence). CDR3 protein: CASRVLAGGEDTQYF. The CDR3 bases are TGTGCCAGTCGGGTTCTAGCGGGAGGAGAAGATACGCAGTATTTT.

The chain joins TRBV7-9 to TRBJ1-2, with D possibly TRBD1 on 5 matching bases. Trimming removed 5 bases from V and 5 bases from J, with 18 bases in between. The CDR3 covers 15 residues. Germline values: CDR1 SEHNR, CDR2 FQNEAQ (reference sequence). The CDR3 here is CASSNLARQPYGYTF. The CDR3 DNA is TGTGCCAGCAGCAATCTTGCGCGACAGCCGTATGGCTACACCTTC.

This clone was picked up a small number of times. The J gene is TRBJ2-5, the V gene TRBV28; 7 nucleotides match TRBD1. V was clipped by 5 bases and J by 2 bases; unmatched bases: 8. CDR1 is MDHEN, CDR2 SYDVKM, per germline. This CDR3 contains 15 residues. CDR3 loop: CASSTRTGLQETQYF. For the CDR3, the DNA is TGTGCCAGCAGTACCAGGACAGGATTACAAGAGACCCAGTACTTC.

This chain connects TRBV28 to TRBJ1-2, with 7 bases that match TRBD1. CDR1 MDHEN and CDR2 SYDVKM come from the germline V gene. Unmatched junction bases numbered 5, after V lost 5 bases and J lost 5 bases. This CDR3 has 13 residues. The CDR3 DNA sequence: TGTGCCAGCAGTACAGGGGATGGGTATGGCTACACCTTC. Its protein is CASSTGDGYGYTF.

The table lists this clone with a few counts. The chain has TRBV30 and TRBJ2-2; no clear D gene. Germline CDR1 is GTSNPN and CDR2 is SVGIG (reference sequence). CDR3 length: 12 amino acids. V was trimmed by 3 bases and J by 5 bases, leaving 7 bases between them. The CDR3 protein is CAWRYRTGELFF. CDR3 bases: TGTGCCTGGAGGTATCGTACCGGGGAGCTGTTTTTT.

The chain is built from TRBV6-5 and TRBJ2-5; 10 bases match TRBD1. This CDR3 region has 14 residues. In germline, CDR1 is MNHEY, CDR2 SVGAGI. With 5 bases clipped from V and 4 bases from J, the junction kept 4 bases outside the gene matches. The CDR3 loop reads CASSTWTGGETQYF. CDR3 nucleotide sequence: TGTGCCAGCAGTACATGGACAGGGGGAGAGACCCAGTACTTC.

V is TRBV19 and J is TRBJ2-1, with D possibly TRBD2 on 7 matching bases. Trimming pared 2 bases from V and 4 bases from J, leaving 15 bases between. The germline gives CDR1 LNHDA, CDR2 SQIVND (reference sequence). The CDR3 runs 16 residues. The CDR3, as DNA: TGTGCCAGTAGTATATGGGGGGGCGAGGGATACAATGAGCAGTTCTTC. This sequence encodes CASSIWGGEGYNEQFF.

This rearrangement joins TRBV11-2 to TRBJ2-3, with 9 bases matching TRBD2. The CDR3 covers 15 residues. Trimming took 6 bases from V and 14 from J; bases not matched to a gene: 18. CDR1 is SGHAT and CDR2 is FQNNGV in the germline V gene. CDR3 loop: CASSFAGGRHRYAYF. The CDR3, as DNA: TGTGCCAGCAGTTTCGCGGGGGGGAGGCACAGATACGCGTATTTT.

The chain has TRBV2 and TRBJ2-5; TRBD2 agrees at 11 bases. With V trimmed by 4 bases and J by 3 bases, 4 bases remained unmatched. Germline lookup yields CDR1 SNHLY and CDR2 FYNNEI. The CDR3 is made up of 15 amino acids. The CDR3 reads CASSAGTSGEETQYF. The CDR3, as DNA: TGTGCCAGCAGTGCGGGGACTAGCGGAGAAGAGACCCAGTACTTC.

CDR3 residues: CASSEGQVYEKLFF. CDR3 DNA: TGTGCCAGCAGTGAAGGGCAGGTGTATGAAAAACTGTTTTTT. The chain joins TRBV6-1 to TRBJ1-4; D is unclear. Germline CDR1 and CDR2: MNHNS and SASEGT. The CDR3 spans 14 residues. V shed 1 base and J shed 6 bases, with 9 bases lying between them.

The chain recombines TRBV6-1 with TRBJ2-5, with D tentatively TRBD1 (6 bases). Germline CDR1 is MNHNS and CDR2 is SASEGT. The V end lost 6 bases, the J end lost 5 bases, and 13 bases lay between the germline ends. The CDR3 has 13 amino acids. Written as DNA, the CDR3 is TGTGCCAGCAGCTCTACAGGGCCGGAGACCCAGTACTTC. Residues: CASSSTGPETQYF.

This chain connects TRBV5-1 to TRBJ2-7, with D possibly being TRBD1 (6 bases). V dropped 3 bases and J dropped 2 bases, with 15 bases sitting between them. CDR1 and CDR2 (germline): SGHRS, YFSETQ. CDR3 size: 15 residues. The chain's CDR3 is CASSSLQGPPYEQYF. The CDR3 coding sequence is TGCGCCAGCAGCTCATTACAGGGCCCTCCCTACGAGCAGTACTTC.